These 4 T cell receptor beta chains were all obtained from the same sample, sequenced in a study of T cell repertoires in cytomegalovirus infection. TCRdb ran MiXCR on the reads and lists one entry per CDR3 protein. The table lists approximately 500,000 distinct CDR3 sequences, 15% to 20% of them singletons. Sequenced sample: CD8+ T cells from PBMCs. Source of these receptors: a human donor in good health (CMV status not recorded). Some clones in this sample may be carry-over from other donors' samples.

CDR3 sequence: CASSGVRGRTEAFF. The CDR3 DNA sequence: TGTGCCAGCAGCGGCGTCAGGGGACGGACTGAAGCTTTCTTT. The V call is TRBV9, the J call TRBJ1-1; tentatively, D is TRBD1 (6 bases). V lost 3 bases, J lost 5 bases, and 14 bases lay in between. The V gene's germline CDR1 is SGDLS and CDR2 YYNGEE. There are 14 residues in the CDR3.

This sequence joins TRBV24-1 and TRBJ2-1; D is ambiguous. V lost 0 bases to trimming and J lost 7 bases, with 6 bases between them. The CDR3 sequence is 13 residues long. Germline V gene data show CDR1 as KGHDR and CDR2 as SFDVKD. The CDR3 is CATSDLIENEQFF. For the CDR3, the DNA is TGTGCCACCAGTGATTTGATCGAGAATGAGCAGTTCTTC.

This clonotype was seen only a few times. This chain uses TRBV27 with TRBJ1-5; D is possibly TRBD1 (5 bases). The CDR3 consists of 14 residues. Germline CDR1 MNHEY, CDR2 SMNVEV (reference sequence). V gave up 3 bases and J gave up 6 bases, with 12 bases separating them. In DNA, the CDR3 is TGTGCCAGCAGTTTGTCCAGGGAAGGTCAGCCCCAGCATTTT. Its translation is CASSLSREGQPQHF.

This clonotype came up once. A much more abundant neighbour one base away suggests this may be a read error. The J gene is TRBJ2-7, the V gene TRBV27; D not certain. Per germline, CDR1 MNHEY and CDR2 SMNVEV (reference sequence). The CDR3 consists of 14 residues. Trimming shortened V by 2 bases and J by 2 bases, and 10 bases separated the two germline ends. Written as DNA, the CDR3 is TGTGCCAGCAGTTTACAGGACGACCCCTACGAGCAGTACTTC. Translating it yields CASSLQDDPYEQYF.